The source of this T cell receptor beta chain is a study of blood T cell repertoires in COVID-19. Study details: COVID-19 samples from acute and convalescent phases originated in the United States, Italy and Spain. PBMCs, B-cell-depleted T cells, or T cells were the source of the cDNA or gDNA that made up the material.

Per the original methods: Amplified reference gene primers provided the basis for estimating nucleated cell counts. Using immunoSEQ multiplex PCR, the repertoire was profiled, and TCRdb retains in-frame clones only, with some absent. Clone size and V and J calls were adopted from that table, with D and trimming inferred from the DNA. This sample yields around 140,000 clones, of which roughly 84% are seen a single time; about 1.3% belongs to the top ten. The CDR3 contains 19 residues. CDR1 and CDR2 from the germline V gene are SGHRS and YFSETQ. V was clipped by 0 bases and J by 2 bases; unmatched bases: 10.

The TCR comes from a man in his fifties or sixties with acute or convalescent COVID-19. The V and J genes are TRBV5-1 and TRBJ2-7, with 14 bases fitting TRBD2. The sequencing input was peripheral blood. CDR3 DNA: TGCGCCAGCAGCTTGGCCGGGACTAGCGGGAGTACGTGGACCTACGAGCAGTACTTC. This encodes CASSLAGTSGSTWTYEQYF.